This TCR beta chain was sequenced for a study of OX40 agonist ivuxolimab in advanced cancers. Study-wide context: Ivuxolimab is a fully human IgG2 antibody that activates OX40 (CD134). Study-level results: No antigen was identified for the clonally expanded peripheral T cells. Compared with CD4+, CD8+ T cells on average had more expanded clones.

The germline V gene has CDR1 MDHEN and CDR2 SYDVKM. Deletions cut 8 bases from V and 2 bases from J, with 13 bases between. This CDR3 comprises 14 residues. In regard to this clone: Its antigen remains unknown.

The table came from immunoSEQ multiplex PCR; TCRdb's copy has only in-frame clones and leaves some out. The table shows roughly 73,000 clones, with roughly 90% occurring only once. This sample comprised CD4+ or CD8+ T cells sorted from blood, obtained in a trial of the OX40 agonist ivuxolimab. The receptor comes from an adult with an advanced solid tumor such as melanoma, head and neck, liver or kidney cancer. The V call is TRBV28, the J call TRBJ1-5, with D tentatively TRBD1 (5 bases). CDR3 DNA: TGTGCCAGCTTGCGGGGGTCGGGCAATCAGCCCCAGCATTTT. Protein sequence: CASLRGSGNQPQHF.